This T cell receptor beta chain stems from a study of blood T cells in healthy people across ages (dated by TCRdb to about 2015). Looking at the study overall: In model experiments, roughly one uniquely barcoded TCR beta cDNA molecule per two T cells was captured by template switching. For two donors (one aged 18 to 30 and one aged 80 or older), the study analyzed two additional independent replicas of 1 million unique cDNA reads from the same blood draw. The donors were split into four age groups: young (average around 17 years), middle-aged (roughly 39), aged (about 62) and long-lived (under 85). To avoid experimental bias, donors of different ages were randomly spread across the sequencing lanes. Using deep sequencing normalized with unique cDNA molecular identifiers, the study measured how TCR beta repertoire diversity changes with age. Broad study findings and their caveats: Because donor CMV infection status was unknown, age-related changes in expanded clonotypes were potentially confounded. As age increased, observed TCR beta diversity per million T cells dropped in a roughly linear way, and a significant reduction was already evident by age around 41. Estimates of total diversity based on one million sequenced T cells were regarded as lower bounds and as underestimates. There was a strong correlation between observed TCR beta diversity and the percentage of naive T cells measured by flow cytometry. Because profiling used bulk unsorted PBMCs, naive and antigen-experienced compartments could not be compared conclusively. Compared with the aged group, the long-lived group had more naive CD4+ T cells, fewer expanded clones and increased TCR diversity, suggesting age selection.

This clonotype came up a few times. What antigen it recognizes has not been identified. No quality values exist for individual bases; no much larger clone is one base distant. Per the germline V gene (reference sequence), DFQATT is the CDR1 and SNEGSKA is the CDR2. From the cysteine through the phenylalanine, the CDR3 covers 14 amino acids. The kept DNA is CDR3 alone, 42 bases in frame from the first base. Trimming removed 4 bases from V and 7 bases from J; the gene matches leave 13 bases unexplained. Receptors were amplified or captured by 5' RACE. Data came from an Illumina HiSeq 2500. A second PCR of roughly 6 to 11 cycles was run with a J-beta primer mix and a sample-barcoded 5' primer. A template-switch 5' adaptor carrying 12 random nucleotides introduced a unique molecular identifier onto each TCR beta cDNA molecule. At least 2.5 million CDR3-containing paired-end reads were obtained from each sample. The Mint cDNA synthesis kit, primed by a TRBC-specific oligonucleotide, was used to synthesize first-strand cDNA from all RNA. After uracil-DNA glycosylase treatment, a first 18-cycle PCR used universal primers M1SS and BC2_uni_R on all cDNA. On the authors' methods: For normalization, 1 million high-quality reads were randomly selected from each sample, with every read carrying a distinct molecular identifier. Reads sharing molecular identifiers were discarded rather than binned into consensus sequences. MiTCR, with a Q25 quality threshold and the strictest error-elimination algorithm, was used for CDR3 identification, clonotype clustering and error correction. A nonparametric unseen species model with Euler transformation was used to estimate a lower bound on total TCR beta diversity. Starting from the raw public reads, TCRdb applied fastp trimming at Q25, assembled clones with MiXCR and retained in-frame beta chains. Each record represents a unique CDR3 protein, reported with the most common genes and DNA among its rows. TCRdb's processing, not the study's, gives the V and J calls here. The sample includes roughly 900,000 distinct CDR3 sequences, with roughly 43% observed a single time. Roughly an eighth of the sample is taken by the ten largest.

The donors were roughly 39 Caucasian individuals from Russia, aged 6 to 90 years, who were systemically healthy. Ten milliliters of peripheral blood were drawn from each donor into EDTA-treated Vacutainer tubes. Ficoll-Paque density-gradient centrifugation was used to isolate PBMCs, with at least 7 million per sample. Total RNA was extracted from PBMCs with Trizol reagent, with at least 5.5 micrograms obtained per sample. The percentages of naive CD45RAhigh/CD27high T cells were determined by flow cytometry on a PBMC aliquot from every donor. The source is a man aged 25 to 40 in good health. The chain is made from TRBV20-1 and TRBJ2-7, and TRBD2 matches 7 of the central bases. The sample taken for sequencing was blood. The CDR3 region reads CSATRGRASDEQYF. The DNA reads as follows: TGCAGTGCTACCCGCGGGAGAGCGTCCGATGAGCAGTACTTC.